A selection of T cell receptor beta chains follows, all from one sample in a study of blood T cell repertoires in COVID-19. Assay: immunoSEQ multiplex PCR; the TCRdb copy retains only in-frame clones and omits some. Of fewer than 150,000 clones listed, roughly 85% are singletons. Source material: peripheral blood. The source of these receptors is a human donor in a cohort sampled during active COVID-19. The CDR3 runs from the conserved cysteine through the conserved F or W. D genes are given only for firm matches. Size is omitted from some rows. Given values are once, few, many or a class for expanded clones.

clone_size	d_call	v_call	j_call	cdr3_length	cdr3_nt	cdr3_aa
-	-	TRBV19	TRBJ1-1	13	TGTGCCAGTAGTACCAACAGGGACCCTGAAGCTTTCTTT	CASSTNRDPEAFF
-	-	TRBV12-3/TRBV12-4	TRBJ1-6	13	TGTGCCAGCAGGGACAGTTATAATTCACCCCTCCACTTT	CASRDSYNSPLHF
-	-	TRBV5-1	TRBJ1-2	14	TGCGCCAGCAGCTTGGCTACAGACGACTATGGCTACACCTTC	CASSLATDDYGYTF
once	-	TRBV5-1	TRBJ1-3	16	TGCGCCAGCAGCTTGGGGCAGGCCAGCTCTGGAAACACCATATATTTT	CASSLGQASSGNTIYF
-	-	TRBV5-5	TRBJ1-1	16	TGTGCCAGCAGCTTGGATCCCAGGATTTTGAACACTGAAGCTTTCTTT	CASSLDPRILNTEAFF
-	-	TRBV28	TRBJ2-3	11	TGTGCCAGCAGACAACTACATACGCAGTATTTT	CASRQLHTQYF
-	-	TRBV6-5	TRBJ1-5	14	TGTGCCAGCAGCGGCCGCGGGGGCAATCAGCCCCAGCATTTT	CASSGRGGNQPQHF
many	TRBD1	TRBV4-3	TRBJ1-2	14	TGCGCCAGCAGCCAAGATAGGGGGCGATCCGGCTACACCTTC	CASSQDRGRSGYTF
-	-	TRBV7-2	TRBJ2-4	13	TGTGCCAGCAGCTTAGACAGGATAGACATTCAGTACTTC	CASSLDRIDIQYF
once	TRBD2	TRBV7-2	TRBJ2-1	16	TGTGCCAGCAGCCGCCGCGGGGCGGGAGTATCAAATGAGCAGTTCTTC	CASSRRGAGVSNEQFF
-	-	TRBV5-5	TRBJ1-5	13	TGTGCCAGCAGCTTGGTAAGCAATCAGCCCCAGCATTTT	CASSLVSNQPQHF
few	-	TRBV20-1	TRBJ1-1	14	TGCAGTGCTAGTCATCCAGGGACTGTCACTGAAGCTTTCTTT	CSASHPGTVTEAFF
-	-	TRBV19	TRBJ1-1	13	TGTGCCAGTAGTACCGTAAGGGGCACTGAAGCTTTCTTT	CASSTVRGTEAFF
-	-	TRBV27	TRBJ1-4	14	TGTGCCAGCAGTTCCAGCTGGAGTTGGGAAAAACTGTTTTTT	CASSSSWSWEKLFF
few	-	TRBV7-8	TRBJ2-1	14	TGTGCCAGCAGCTTTAGTAGTTCCTACAATGAGCAGTTCTTC	CASSFSSSYNEQFF
-	TRBD2	TRBV9	TRBJ2-5	17	TGTGCCAGCAGCGTAGATACTAGCGGGGGCCTTCAAGAGACCCAGTACTTC	CASSVDTSGGLQETQYF
once	-	TRBV5-6	TRBJ2-3	15	TGTGCCAGCAGGACGGGAGCCTTTAGCACAGATACGCAGTATTTT	CASRTGAFSTDTQYF
few	TRBD1	TRBV4-3	TRBJ1-2	14	TGCGCCAGCAGTGGACAGGGGCAACACTATGGCTACACCTTC	CASSGQGQHYGYTF
-	TRBD2	TRBV5-1	TRBJ2-7	15	TGCGCCAGCAGCTCCGGGACTACAGTCTCCTACGAGCAGTACTTC	CASSSGTTVSYEQYF
-	-	TRBV30	TRBJ1-3	15	TGTGCCTGGAGTCAGGAACAGGGCTCTGGAAACACCATATATTTT	CAWSQEQGSGNTIYF
-	TRBD2	TRBV6-5	TRBJ2-1	14	TGTGCCAGCACCGGCGGGGGGACTTTTAATGAGCAGTTCTTC	CASTGGGTFNEQFF
-	TRBD2	TRBV7-2	TRBJ2-3	17	TGTGCCAGCAGCTTCGGACTAGCGGGTATGAGCACAGATACGCAGTATTTT	CASSFGLAGMSTDTQYF
-	-	TRBV5-4	TRBJ1-1	17	TGTGCCAGCAGCTTTTCTTCCTGGCAGGTTAAAAACACTGAAGCTTTCTTT	CASSFSSWQVKNTEAFF
-	-	TRBV5-5	TRBJ1-2	15	TGTGCCAGCAGCTCGAATTCGTTTAGTAACTATGGCTACACCTTC	CASSSNSFSNYGYTF
-	TRBD1	TRBV5-4	TRBJ1-1	15	TGTGCCAGCAGCATACCCACAGGGGGGAACACTGAAGCTTTCTTT	CASSIPTGGNTEAFF
-	-	TRBV27	TRBJ1-5	13	TGTGCCAGCAGGACTTCCAGCAATCAGCCCCAGCATTTT	CASRTSSNQPQHF
-	-	TRBV10-2	TRBJ1-1	12	TGCGCCAGCAGTGAAGCGAACACTGAAGCTTTCTTT	CASSEANTEAFF
-	TRBD1	TRBV5-1	TRBJ2-2	20	TGCGCCAGCAGTCCCGGAAGCCGGGACAGGGGCCTTTCATCCACCGGGGAGCTGTTTTTT	CASSPGSRDRGLSSTGELFF
-	-	TRBV30	TRBJ1-3	15	TGTGCCTGGAGTGCACCCGGGGGTGCTGGAAACACCATATATTTT	CAWSAPGGAGNTIYF
-	-	TRBV7-9	TRBJ2-1	15	TGTGCCAGCAGCTTTGCCGAGGCAGCATACAATGAGCAGTTCTTC	CASSFAEAAYNEQFF
once	-	TRBV5-1	TRBJ2-3	16	TGCGCCAGCAGGCTTGGGGTAGCGAGTAGAGGAGATACGCAGTATTTT	CASRLGVASRGDTQYF
-	-	TRBV12-3/TRBV12-4	TRBJ2-7	13	TGTGCCAGCAGTTTAGGGGGAGGATACGAGCAGTACTTC	CASSLGGGYEQYF
-	TRBD1	TRBV4-3	TRBJ2-1	17	TGCGCCAGCAGCCAAGATTGGGGGACAGCGAGTATCAATGAGCAGTTCTTC	CASSQDWGTASINEQFF
-	-	TRBV28	TRBJ1-2	12	TGTGCCAGCAGTCCGACAGCCTATGGCTACACCTTC	CASSPTAYGYTF
once	-	TRBV30	TRBJ1-1	14	TGTGCCTGGAGTCGAATGGGGCGGTGGACTGAAGCTTTCTTT	CAWSRMGRWTEAFF
-	-	TRBV5-4	TRBJ2-7	14	TGTGCCAGCAGCTTGAATGGCGGAACCTACGAGCAGTACTTC	CASSLNGGTYEQYF
-	TRBD2	TRBV2	TRBJ2-3	14	TGTGCCAAAGAGCGGGGGGGGGACACAGATACGCAGTATTTT	CAKERGGDTDTQYF
many	-	TRBV19	TRBJ1-4	11	TGTGCCACCAGACTAGGAGAAAAACTGTTTTTT	CATRLGEKLFF
many	TRBD1	TRBV15	TRBJ1-4	17	TGTGCCACCAGCAGAGATGTTGGGACAGCAACTAATGAAAAACTGTTTTTT	CATSRDVGTATNEKLFF
-	TRBD1	TRBV15	TRBJ2-1	18	TGTGCCACCAGCAGATCCCTATCAGGGGGCAGCTCCTACAATGAGCAGTTCTTC	CATSRSLSGGSSYNEQFF
-	-	TRBV11-2	TRBJ1-5	14	TGTGCCAGCAGCCGAGATGGGCCCCTGGAGCCCCAGCATTTT	CASSRDGPLEPQHF
-	-	TRBV27	TRBJ1-1	13	TGTGCCAGCAGTTTTGGGACTTCGATTGAAGCTTTCTTT	CASSFGTSIEAFF
-	-	TRBV7-3	TRBJ2-1	17	TGTGCCAGCAGCTTAATCCCTGGGGCAGGGAAAGGCAATGAGCAGTTCTTC	CASSLIPGAGKGNEQFF
-	-	TRBV5-4	TRBJ2-3	15	TGTGCCAGCAGCTCCGGGAGTACTAGCACAGATACGCAGTATTTT	CASSSGSTSTDTQYF
once	-	TRBV21-1	TRBJ1-1	16	TGTGCCAGCTATGCAGGGCCTCATCACACGAACACTGAAGCTTTCTTT	CASYAGPHHTNTEAFF
-	-	TRBV7-2	TRBJ2-1	15	TGTGCCAGCAGCTCACTAATAGGAGGGGTCAATGAGCAGTTCTTC	CASSSLIGGVNEQFF
-	TRBD2	TRBV24-1	TRBJ2-5	15	TGTGCCACCAGTGATTGGGAGGGTCCTGTAGAGACCCAGTACTTC	CATSDWEGPVETQYF
-	-	TRBV10-3	TRBJ2-5	13	TGTGCCATCAGTGAGTCCCAGGTTGAGACCCAGTACTTC	CAISESQVETQYF